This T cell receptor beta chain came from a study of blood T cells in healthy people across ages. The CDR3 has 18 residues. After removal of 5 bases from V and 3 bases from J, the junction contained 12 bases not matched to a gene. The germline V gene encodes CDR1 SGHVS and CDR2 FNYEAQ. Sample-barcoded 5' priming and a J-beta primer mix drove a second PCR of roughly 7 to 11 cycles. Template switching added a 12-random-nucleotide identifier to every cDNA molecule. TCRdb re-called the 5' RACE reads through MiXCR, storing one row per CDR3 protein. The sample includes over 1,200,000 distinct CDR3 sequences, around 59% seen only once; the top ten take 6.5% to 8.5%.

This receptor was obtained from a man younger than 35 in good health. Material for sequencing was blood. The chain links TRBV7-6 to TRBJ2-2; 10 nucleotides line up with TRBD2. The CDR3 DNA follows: TGTGCCAGCAGCACAGCGGCTAGCGGGAGTATGCACACCGGGGAGCTGTTTTTT. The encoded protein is CASSTAASGSMHTGELFF.